This T cell receptor beta chain was captured in a study of T cell repertoires in cytomegalovirus infection. The CDR3 extends over 17 amino acids. Germline CDR1 SGHTA, CDR2 FQGNSA. J gave up 5 bases and V 1 base, and 8 bases lay outside the gene matches. Notes on this clonotype: The target antigen is unknown.

One entry per CDR3 protein, called by TCRdb with MiXCR from the reads. The table lists 40,000 to 55,000 distinct CDR3 sequences, about a fifth of them singletons. Sequencing used CD8+ T cells from cultured PBMCs, obtained from culture after CMV antigen stimulation. This chain joins TRBV7-2 and TRBJ2-3; TRBD2 agrees at 11 bases. The TCR comes from a human donor in good health (CMV status not recorded). Some clones in this sample may be carry-over from other donors' samples. The CDR3, as DNA: TGTGCCAGCAGCTTAGATATAGCGGGAGGGCCGGGAGATACGCAGTATTTT. This translates into CASSLDIAGGPGDTQYF.